One sample yielded the 24 T cell receptor beta chains listed below, sequenced in a study of CD8 T cells in ankylosing spondylitis. The antigens of these receptors remain unknown. The study's findings and limits: A TCR beta motif of about 8 highly homologous variants seemed to mark ankylosing spondylitis blood.

MiXCR was run by TCRdb on the 5' RACE reads, yielding one entry per CDR3 protein. The table has fewer than 650,000 distinct CDR3 sequences, about 13% seen once; the top ten hold around 7%. The material sequenced was blood, either unsorted or a sorted T cell fraction (not recorded which). The source is a male donor with ankylosing spondylitis.

This clonotype was counted many times. The chain recombines TRBV21-1 with TRBJ2-1; TRBD2 is the table's D call, not checked against the DNA. TRBV21-1 is a pseudogene locus. CDR3 length: 16 residues. The CDR3 DNA follows: TGTGCCAGCAGCAAATTGCGGAGCGGATCATACAATGAGCAGTTCTTC. Protein product: CASSKLRSGSYNEQFF.

The chain employs TRBV7-9 and TRBJ1-3, with D perhaps matching TRBD1 (5 bases). Germline loops: CDR1 SEHNR, CDR2 FQNEAQ (reference sequence). V was clipped by 3 bases and J by 0 bases, with 12 bases between them. This CDR3 has 16 residues. The DNA for the CDR3 is TGTGCCAGCAGCTTCGTCAGGGCCTCCTCTGGAAACACCATATATTTT. This encodes CASSFVRASSGNTIYF.

This clonotype was seen a handful of times. The chain employs TRBV5-1 and TRBJ2-2, with TRBD2 matching 7 bases. Looked up from germline, CDR1 is SGHRS and CDR2 is YFSETQ. With 0 bases clipped from V and 1 base from J, the junction kept 6 bases outside the gene matches. This CDR3 has 17 residues. CDR3 nucleotides: TGCGCCAGCAGCTTGGCCCAGTCTAGCGGGAACACCGGGGAGCTGTTTTTT. This encodes CASSLAQSSGNTGELFF.

A few counts support this clonotype. The chain has TRBV4-1 and TRBJ2-2, with 8 bases matching TRBD2. The germline gives CDR1 MGHRA, CDR2 YSYEKL. The CDR3 has 16 residues. With 2 bases clipped from V and 5 bases from J, the junction kept 7 bases outside the gene matches. CDR3 in amino acids: CASSQPSAGATGELFF. The CDR3 DNA is TGCGCCAGCAGCCAACCCTCAGCGGGAGCGACCGGGGAGCTGTTTTTT.

This clonotype was observed at least ten times. The chain recombines TRBV5-1 with TRBJ2-5; a possible D gene is TRBD1 (5 bases). The CDR3 has 15 residues. Germline lookup yields CDR1 SGHRS and CDR2 YFSETQ. Trimming pared 0 bases from V and 2 bases from J, leaving 11 bases between. This CDR3 reads CASSLDGRTQETQYF. The CDR3 DNA reads TGCGCCAGCAGCTTGGACGGCAGGACACAAGAGACCCAGTACTTC.

This clonotype was recorded a few times. The chain employs TRBV20-1 and TRBJ1-6, with D unclear. V was pared by 1 base and J by 14 bases, with 12 bases between. Germline V gene sequence: CDR1 DFQATT, CDR2 SNEGSKA (reference sequence). The CDR3 length is 12 residues. For the CDR3, the DNA is TGCAGTGCTAGAGGCCCCGAGGGAACCCTCCACTTT. It specifies CSARGPEGTLHF.

The gene calls are TRBV12-5 and TRBJ2-1; 10 bases map to TRBD1. The CDR3 length is 14 residues. Germline-derived CDR1 and CDR2 are LGHNT and FRNRAP. Losses at the gene ends were 2 bases for V and 9 bases for J; bases not matched to a gene: 4. The CDR3 sequence: CASGLWDRGSEQFF. For the CDR3, the DNA is TGTGCTAGTGGTTTGTGGGACAGGGGCTCTGAGCAGTTCTTC.

This clonotype was seen a handful of times. The J gene is TRBJ2-5, the V gene TRBV21-1; the table's TRBD1 call for D was not verified on the DNA. TRBV21-1 counts as a pseudogene. The CDR3 sequence is 12 residues long. DNA for the CDR3: TGTGCCAGCAGGACGGGATCGGGGACCCAGTACTTC. Its protein is CASRTGSGTQYF.

This clonotype occurred many times. V usage is TRBV7-9 and J usage is TRBJ1-1; 9 bases line up with TRBD1. V lost 5 bases to trimming and J lost 6 bases; unmatched junction nucleotides: 10. The CDR3 runs to 15 residues. Germline CDR1 reads SEHNR; CDR2 reads FQNEAQ (reference sequence). This CDR3 reads CASSPGQGIRAEAFF. DNA of the CDR3: TGTGCCAGCAGCCCAGGACAGGGGATAAGGGCTGAAGCTTTCTTT.

This clonotype was observed a few times. This chain connects TRBV7-2 to TRBJ1-1; tentative D call: TRBD1 (5 bases). Germline V lookup: CDR1 SGHTA, CDR2 FQGNSA. CDR3 length: 15 amino acids. V lost 1 base, J lost 4 bases, and 13 bases lay in between. CDR3 coding DNA: TGTGCCAGCAGCTTAGGACTAAGGGGTGGCACTGAAGCTTTCTTT. It encodes CASSLGLRGGTEAFF.

A remark on this clonotype: A much larger clone sits a single nucleotide away, making a read error possible. The chain joins TRBV13 to TRBJ2-1, with 15 bases lining up with TRBD2. CDR1 PRHDT and CDR2 FYEKMQ come from the germline V gene (reference sequence). The CDR3 has 18 residues. In DNA, the CDR3 is TGTGCCTGCAGCCCTCCGATCCCCGGGACTAGCGGGAGGCCAGACCAGTTCTTC. This encodes CACSPPIPGTSGRPDQFF.

This clonotype was detected a few times. J is TRBJ2-4 and V is TRBV5-1; D remains ambiguous. The V end was cut by 0 bases, the J end by 0 bases, with 10 bases between. Germline V CDR1 and CDR2: SGHRS, YFSETQ. There are 16 residues in the CDR3. The CDR3 region has the DNA TGCGCCAGCAGCTTGGGCGGCAGGCTAGCCAAAAACATTCAGTACTTC. The encoded protein is CASSLGGRLAKNIQYF. The whole variable domain, remainder taken from reference TRBV5-1 and TRBJ2-4, is KAGVTQTPRYLIKTRGQQVTLSCSPISGHRSVSWYQQTPGQGLQFLFEYFSETQRNKGNFPGRFSGRQFSNSRSEMNVSTLELGDSALYLCASSLGGRLAKNIQYFGAGTRLSVL.

V gene TRBV3-1 combines with J gene TRBJ2-7; D remains unclear. V was pared by 0 bases and J by 3 bases, with 9 bases between. CDR1 LGHDT and CDR2 YNNKEL come from the germline V gene (reference sequence). The CDR3 is 14 amino acids. CDR3 coding DNA: TGTGCCAGCAGCCAAGAAGGCGCCCGCTACGAGCAGTACTTC. Protein: CASSQEGARYEQYF.

The rearrangement joins TRBV15 to TRBJ2-6; no definite D call. This CDR3 is 16 amino acids long. Trimming pared 0 bases from V and 0 bases from J, leaving 6 bases between. Germline lookup yields CDR1 LNHNV and CDR2 YYDKDF (reference sequence). CDR3 protein: CATSRDVFSGANVLTF. The CDR3 coding sequence is TGTGCCACCAGCAGAGATGTTTTCTCTGGGGCCAACGTCCTGACTTTC.

This clonotype was detected ten times or more. The genes are TRBV12-3 or TRBV12-4 and TRBJ1-5; D remains ambiguous. This CDR3 spans 14 amino acids. Trimming shortened V by 3 bases and J by 2 bases, and 8 bases separated the two germline ends. The CDR3 reads CASSFQVGNQPQHF. CDR3 DNA sequence: TGTGCCAGCAGTTTTCAGGTGGGCAATCAGCCCCAGCATTTT.

This clonotype was detected a few times. The chain employs TRBV10-3 and TRBJ2-1, with TRBD1 matching over 9 bases. Germline values: CDR1 ENHRY, CDR2 SYGVKD. The V segment lost 2 bases and the J segment 8 bases; nucleotides outside the gene matches: 10. CDR3 length: 16 residues. The CDR3: CAISESGGQGQDEQFF. CDR3 coding DNA: TGTGCCATCAGTGAGAGTGGGGGACAGGGACAAGATGAGCAGTTCTTC.

The chain links TRBV10-3 to TRBJ2-3; 7 nucleotides align to TRBD2. J gave up 3 bases and V 10 bases, and 4 bases lay outside the gene matches. Germline lookup yields CDR1 ENHRY and CDR2 SYGVKD. The CDR3 is 12 amino acids. The CDR3 loop reads CATRGETDTQYF. CDR3 DNA: TGTGCCACCCGGGGGGAGACAGATACGCAGTATTTT.

This chain joins TRBV7-8 and TRBJ1-3; D is ambiguous. Germline CDR1 is SGHVS and CDR2 is FQNEAQ. The CDR3 has 16 residues. Trimming shortened V by 1 base and J by 0 bases, and 10 bases separated the two germline ends. CDR3 sequence reads: CASSLVLGSSGNTIYF. CDR3 nucleotides: TGTGCCAGCAGCTTAGTTCTGGGGAGCTCTGGAAACACCATATATTTT.

This clonotype has a handful of counts. The rearrangement uses TRBV20-1 and TRBJ2-5, with 13 bases fitting TRBD2. V gave up 8 bases and J gave up 4 bases; unmatched junction bases: 7. CDR3 length equals 14 residues. Germline V gives CDR1 DFQATT, CDR2 SNEGSKA (reference sequence). CDR3 protein: CSYRTSGSLETQYF. CDR3 bases: TGCAGTTATCGGACTAGCGGGAGTTTAGAGACCCAGTACTTC.

There are a few counts of this clonotype. The gene calls are TRBV12-3 or TRBV12-4 and TRBJ1-1; D gene unclear. The CDR3 runs 14 residues. The germline V and J ends were trimmed by 3 bases and 0 bases, with 8 bases remaining between them. This CDR3 is CASSFRVLNTEAFF. The DNA for the CDR3 is TGTGCCAGCAGTTTTAGGGTCCTGAACACTGAAGCTTTCTTT.

This clonotype was counted a few times. The rearrangement links TRBV5-1 to TRBJ2-7, with a tentative D call TRBD1 (5 bases). CDR1 is SGHRS, CDR2 YFSETQ, per germline. V was trimmed by 0 bases and J by 0 bases, leaving 10 bases between them. This CDR3 comprises 15 residues. CDR3 sequence (DNA): TGCGCCAGCAGCTTGGACAGGCGAAACTCCTACGAGCAGTACGTC. Protein sequence: CASSLDRRNSYEQYV.

The chain has TRBV7-2 and TRBJ2-3; D is tentatively TRBD1 or TRBD2 (5 bases each). Per germline, CDR1 SGHTA and CDR2 FQGNSA. Trimming took off 7 bases at V and 4 bases at J, with 12 bases between the two ends. This CDR3 is 13 amino acids long. Here the CDR3 DNA reads TGTGCCAGCAACCTGGGACGTCCAGATACGCAGTATTTT. As protein: CASNLGRPDTQYF.

The J gene is TRBJ2-7, the V gene TRBV13, with D perhaps matching TRBD2 (7 bases). The CDR3 runs 13 residues. V was shortened by 5 bases and J by 7 bases, with 15 bases between the two germline ends. Germline CDR1 is PRHDT and CDR2 is FYEKMQ (reference sequence). The CDR3 here is CASSGGGLGEQYF. The CDR3, as DNA: TGTGCCAGCAGCGGCGGGGGCCTGGGAGAGCAGTACTTC.

The gene calls are TRBV25-1 and TRBJ2-5; no definite D call. V lost 2 bases to trimming and J lost 7 bases, with 11 bases between them. This CDR3 contains 13 residues. Germline V CDR1 and CDR2: MGHDK, SYGVNS. Written as DNA, the CDR3 is TGTGCCAGCAGTGAAGGCAATGAAGGGACCCAGTACTTC. Translating it yields CASSEGNEGTQYF.